The 22 T cell receptor beta chains below all came from one sample that was sequenced in a study of HIV-infected patients and healthy controls. TCRdb re-analysed the 5' RACE reads in MiXCR, keeping a single row per CDR3 protein. The table records around 64,000 distinct CDR3 sequences, 15% to 20% of them present only once. The sample taken for sequencing was CD4+ T cells from blood. These receptors were obtained from a human donor in good health.

This clonotype was counted only a few times. This sequence joins TRBV18 and TRBJ2-7; 10 positions agree with TRBD2. With 2 bases clipped from V and 2 bases from J, the junction kept 0 bases outside the gene matches. The CDR3 is 14 amino acids. The germline CDR1 and CDR2 sequences are KGHSH and LQKENI. The CDR3 here is CASSPTSGAYEQYF. The CDR3 nucleotides are TGTGCCAGCTCACCAACTAGCGGGGCCTACGAGCAGTACTTC. Full variable domain (missing parts from reference TRBV18 and TRBJ2-7): NAGVMQNPRHLVRRRGQEARLRCSPMKGHSHVYWYRQLPEEGLKFMVYLQKENIIDESGMPKERFSAEFPKEGPSILRIQQVVRGDSAAYFCASSPTSGAYEQYFGPGTRLTVT.

This chain uses TRBV27 with TRBJ2-1, with TRBD1 matching 10 bases. With V trimmed by 6 bases and J by 3 bases, 2 bases remained unmatched. Germline values: CDR1 MNHEY, CDR2 SMNVEV (reference sequence). This CDR3 has 14 amino acids. The CDR3 sequence: CASSRDRGYNEQFF. DNA of the CDR3: TGTGCCAGCAGCCGGGACAGGGGCTACAATGAGCAGTTCTTC.

In this sample, this clonotype turned up a few times. The chain employs TRBV5-8 and TRBJ1-6; D is perhaps TRBD1 (6 bases). The germline V gene has CDR1 SGHTS and CDR2 YDEGEE. Trimming shortened V by 1 base and J by 1 base, and 15 bases separated the two germline ends. The CDR3 is 18 residues long. DNA of the CDR3: TGTGCCAGCAGCTTGTCCCTGGAAGGGGGATCCTATAATTCACCCCTCCACTTT. Its protein product is CASSLSLEGGSYNSPLHF.

There are many counts of this clonotype. This chain joins TRBV29-1 and TRBJ2-5; D is ambiguous. Trimming removed 4 bases at V and 0 bases at J, with 12 bases between. This CDR3 contains 14 residues. Germline CDR1 reads SQVTM; CDR2 reads ANQGSEA. The CDR3 here is CSVVSGLYQETQYF. The CDR3 DNA reads as TGCAGCGTTGTTTCAGGCCTGTACCAAGAGACCCAGTACTTC.

The chain employs TRBV7-2 and TRBJ2-3; 10 nucleotides match TRBD2. Germline loops: CDR1 SGHTA, CDR2 FQGNSA. Unmatched junction bases numbered 5, after V lost 4 bases and J lost 4 bases. This CDR3 spans 15 amino acids. The CDR3 reads CASSSDSGGPDTQYF. DNA for the CDR3: TGTGCCAGCAGCTCAGATAGCGGGGGGCCAGATACGCAGTATTTT.

V usage is TRBV12-3 or TRBV12-4 and J usage is TRBJ1-1; TRBD1 matches 9 bases. The length of the CDR3 is 13 residues. V trimming: 6 bases; J trimming: 1 base; junction bases outside the gene matches: 0. CDR3 residues: CASRGQGNTEAFF. The CDR3 DNA reads as TGTGCCAGCAGGGGACAGGGGAACACTGAAGCTTTCTTT.

This clonotype was seen many times. V usage is TRBV6-2 or TRBV6-3 and J usage is TRBJ1-1; 7 nucleotides line up with TRBD1. The CDR3 spans 12 residues. V was clipped by 4 bases and J by 13 bases; unmatched bases: 9. Germline V gene data show CDR1 as MNHEY and CDR2 as SVGEGT. The chain's CDR3 is CASSSGQFKDFF. In nucleotides, the CDR3 is TGTGCCAGCAGTTCGGGACAGTTCAAGGATTTCTTT.

The sample holds many counts of this clonotype. This chain links TRBV6-6 with TRBJ1-2; D is unresolved. Deletions cut 4 bases from V and 8 bases from J, with 11 bases between. There are 12 residues in the CDR3. Germline assignment: CDR1 MNHNY and CDR2 SVGAGI (reference sequence). The CDR3 nucleotides are TGTGCCAGCAGTTTTTCGCTCCAGGGCTACACCTTC. Its protein product is CASSFSLQGYTF.

A few counts support this clonotype. The CDR3 is CASSLVGTGSNQPQHF. For the CDR3, the DNA is TGTGCCAGCAGCTTAGTCGGGACAGGGTCAAATCAGCCCCAGCATTTT. The V and J genes are TRBV7-2 and TRBJ1-5, with 9 bases aligning to TRBD1. The CDR3 spans 16 residues. CDR1 is SGHTA, CDR2 FQGNSA, per germline. V dropped 1 base and J dropped 4; count of bases not matched to a gene: 5.

This clonotype was seen ten or more times. The gene calls are TRBV9 and TRBJ2-7, with 10 bases aligning to TRBD2. V lost 1 base to trimming and J lost 4 bases; unmatched junction nucleotides: 5. Germline lookup yields CDR1 SGDLS and CDR2 YYNGEE. The CDR3 totals 15 residues. The CDR3 here is CASSVLAGVPYEQYF. The CDR3 coding sequence is TGTGCCAGCAGCGTACTAGCGGGAGTCCCGTACGAGCAGTACTTC.

The J gene is TRBJ1-1, the V gene TRBV6-6, with no clear D. The V gene's germline CDR1 is MNHNY and CDR2 SVGAGI (reference sequence). V was pared by 1 base and J by 7 bases, with 4 bases between. The CDR3 extends over 11 amino acids. The CDR3 is CASSYLSEAFF. The CDR3 bases are TGTGCCAGCAGTTACTTAAGTGAAGCTTTCTTT.

The V and J genes are TRBV9 and TRBJ2-2; 9 bases map to TRBD2. CDR1 is SGDLS and CDR2 is YYNGEE in the germline V gene. Trimming removed 0 bases from V and 4 bases from J; junction bases left unmatched: 1. CDR3 length: 15 amino acids. CDR3 protein: CASSVGAGGTGELFF. The CDR3 bases are TGTGCCAGCAGCGTAGGAGCGGGAGGCACCGGGGAGCTGTTTTTT.

This clonotype has at least ten counts. The chain employs TRBV29-1 and TRBJ2-5; D is unresolved. The CDR3 loop spans 12 amino acids. V was shortened by 4 bases and J by 9 bases, with 15 bases between the two germline ends. Germline lookup yields CDR1 SQVTM and CDR2 ANQGSEA. DNA of the CDR3: TGCAGCGTTGCTGAGGTTATTGGGGCCCAGTACTTC. Translated, it gives CSVAEVIGAQYF.

The chain combines TRBV7-2 with TRBJ2-1; D call uncertain. V dropped 2 bases and J dropped 6 bases, with 8 bases sitting between them. This CDR3 has 13 residues. In germline, CDR1 is SGHTA, CDR2 FQGNSA. The CDR3 DNA is TGTGCCAGCAGCTTAAACAACCGCAATGAGCAGTTCTTC. Encoded protein: CASSLNNRNEQFF.

This clonotype was counted a few times. The chain uses TRBV7-2 and TRBJ2-3; D is uncertain. The CDR3 runs 14 residues. CDR1 and CDR2 from the germline V gene are SGHTA and FQGNSA. V lost 5 bases to trimming and J lost 3 bases, with 12 bases between them. CDR3 nucleotides: TGTGCCAGCAGCCACGACATCTTAACAGATACGCAGTATTTT. This sequence encodes CASSHDILTDTQYF.

This clonotype has ten or more counts. The chain has TRBV18 and TRBJ2-3; TRBD2 is a possible D gene (5 bases). CDR3 length equals 15 residues. Germline-derived CDR1 and CDR2 are KGHSH and LQKENI. V lost 0 bases and J 6 bases, leaving 13 bases between the germline ends. The CDR3 DNA reads as TGTGCCAGCTCACCACCGGAGCGGTCCGGGGATACGCAGTATTTT. It is translated as CASSPPERSGDTQYF.

V gene TRBV30 combines with J gene TRBJ2-7, with D perhaps TRBD2 (5 bases). This CDR3 comprises 14 residues. The germline V gene has CDR1 GTSNPN and CDR2 SVGIG (reference sequence). V lost 0 bases to trimming and J lost 0 bases, with 9 bases between them. CDR3 DNA sequence: TGTGCCTGGAGTGTACTAGGAGACTCCTACGAGCAGTACTTC. This translates into CAWSVLGDSYEQYF.

As for this clonotype: One end of the junction is discordant with germline, which a read error may explain. This chain uses TRBV27 with TRBJ1-6; D uncertain. CDR1 is MNHEY, CDR2 SMNVEV, per germline (reference sequence). The CDR3 has 14 amino acids. DNA for the CDR3: TGTGCCAGCGGTTTGGGATGGTTATATTCACCCCTCCACTTT. Amino acid sequence: CASGLGWLYSPLHF.

The V and J genes are TRBV24-1 and TRBJ2-5; TRBD2 matches 11 bases. CDR1 is KGHDR, CDR2 SFDVKD, per germline. Trimming took 5 bases from V and 1 from J; bases not matched to a gene: 5. The CDR3 sequence is 16 residues long. As DNA, the CDR3 is TGTGCCACCAGTGGGTCTAGCGGGAGGATCCAAGAGACCCAGTACTTC. Translated: CATSGSSGRIQETQYF.

The gene calls are TRBV20-1 and TRBJ1-1; 9 nucleotides match TRBD1. After removal of 6 bases from V and 5 bases from J, the junction contained 10 bases not matched to a gene. The germline gives CDR1 DFQATT, CDR2 SNEGSKA (reference sequence). This CDR3 has 14 residues. The CDR3 is CSASQGAGGTEAFF. CDR3 nucleotides: TGCAGTGCGTCACAGGGGGCCGGTGGGACTGAAGCTTTCTTT.

This clonotype appeared many times. V is TRBV6-5 and J is TRBJ1-1; 8 bases fit TRBD1. This CDR3 region has 15 residues. The J segment lost 0 bases and the V segment lost 4 bases, leaving 4 bases of the junction unmatched. The germline gives CDR1 MNHEY, CDR2 SVGAGI. CDR3 protein: CASSLGDRMNTEAFF. As DNA, the CDR3 is TGTGCCAGCAGTTTGGGGGACAGGATGAACACTGAAGCTTTCTTT.

The rearrangement links TRBV7-9 to TRBJ1-1; no definite D call. With 1 base removed from V and 3 bases from J, the gap between germline ends came to 3 bases. This CDR3 is 12 amino acids long. CDR1 is SEHNR and CDR2 is FQNEAQ in the germline V gene (reference sequence). DNA of the CDR3: TGTGCCAGCAGCTTAGGATACACTGAAGCTTTCTTT. This encodes CASSLGYTEAFF.